Sequencing of this T cell receptor (beta chain) was carried out in a study of T cells after yellow fever vaccination. Study-level findings and limits: Overall, a small share of clonotypes was seen in both CD4 and CD8 compartments.

UMIs were added to TCR cDNA along with a universal primer site when it was made by 5'RACE template switching. Each CDR3 protein is one row after TCRdb ran MiXCR on the 5' RACE reads. The data contain some 300,000 distinct CDR3 sequences, around 10% of them singletons. The germline V gene has CDR1 SGHTA and CDR2 FQGNSA. The CDR3 contains 14 residues. Trimming took 3 bases from V and 7 from J; bases not matched to a gene: 5. About this clonotype: Its antigen is not identified.

The genes are TRBV7-2 and TRBJ1-2; 10 bases are shared with TRBD1. The specimen comprised CD4+ T cells sorted from PBMCs, sampled 45 days after the yellow fever booster vaccination. The sequence was collected from a man between 18 and 35 years old who received the YFV17D yellow fever vaccine. The CDR3 loop is CASSFRQGAGGYTF. The CDR3 DNA follows: TGTGCCAGCAGCTTTCGACAGGGGGCGGGTGGCTACACCTTC.